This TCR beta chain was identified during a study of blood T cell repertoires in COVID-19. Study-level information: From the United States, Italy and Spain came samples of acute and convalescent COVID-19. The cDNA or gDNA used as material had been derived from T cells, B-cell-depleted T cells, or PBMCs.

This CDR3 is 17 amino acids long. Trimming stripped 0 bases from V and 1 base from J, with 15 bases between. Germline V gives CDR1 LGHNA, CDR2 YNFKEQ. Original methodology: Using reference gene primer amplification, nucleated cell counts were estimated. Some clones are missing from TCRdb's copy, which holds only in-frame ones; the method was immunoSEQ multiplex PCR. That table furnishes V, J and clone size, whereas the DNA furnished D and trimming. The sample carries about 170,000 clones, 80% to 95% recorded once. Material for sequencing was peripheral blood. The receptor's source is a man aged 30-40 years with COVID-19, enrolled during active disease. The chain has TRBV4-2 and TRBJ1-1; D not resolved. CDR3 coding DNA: TGTGCCAGCAGCCAAGACCTGATGGCCTCCCGGAACACTGAAGCTTTCTTT. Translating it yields CASSQDLMASRNTEAFF.